These T cell receptor beta chains were read from a single sample in a study of cytomegalovirus exposure and HLA in healthy donors. The repertoire was sequenced with immunoSEQ multiplex PCR; TCRdb's copy has only in-frame clones and lacks some. Of approximately 210,000 clones in the sample, 80% to 85% were seen once. The sample was PBMCs. All receptors come from a woman aged 35 to 49 in good health and CMV-seronegative. CDR3s include the opening cysteine and the closing phenylalanine or tryptophan. The D gene is left open where the match is weak. Expanded clones are given a class, and other clones once, few, many or no size at all.

abundance	v_gene	d_gene	j_gene	CDR3aa	CDR3nt
-	TRBV6-1	-	TRBJ2-7	CASSEGRLSYEQYF	TGTGCCAGCAGTGAAGGGCGGCTCTCCTACGAGCAGTACTTC
-	TRBV5-1	TRBD1	TRBJ1-2	CASSSDRGPYGYTF	TGCGCCAGCAGCTCAGACAGGGGGCCTTATGGCTACACCTTC
-	TRBV7-7	-	TRBJ2-1	CASSSGLRGYNEQFF	TGTGCTAGCAGCTCCGGGTTAAGGGGCTACAATGAGCAGTTCTTC
-	TRBV2	-	TRBJ1-1	CASTRDSMLPEAFF	TGTGCCAGTACCAGGGATAGTATGCTCCCTGAAGCTTTCTTT
-	TRBV5-1	TRBD1	TRBJ1-3	CASSPGQGAGNTIYF	TGCGCCAGCAGCCCGGGACAGGGCGCTGGAAACACCATATATTTT
-	TRBV5-8	-	TRBJ1-1	CASSSYTGTEAFF	TGTGCCAGCAGCTCCTACACGGGCACTGAAGCTTTCTTT
-	TRBV19	TRBD1	TRBJ1-2	CASTATGRFYGYTF	TGTGCCAGTACCGCGACAGGGCGGTTCTATGGCTACACCTTC
-	TRBV19	-	TRBJ1-3	CASSTFGTFSGNTIYF	TGTGCCAGTAGTACATTCGGGACATTCTCTGGAAACACCATATATTTT
-	TRBV28	-	TRBJ2-2	CASKDAGTGELFF	TGTGCCAGCAAAGACGCAGGCACCGGGGAGCTGTTTTTT
-	TRBV11-3	-	TRBJ1-2	CASSDQGLAEGYTF	TGTGCCAGCAGCGACCAGGGGCTTGCAGAAGGCTACACCTTC
-	TRBV9	TRBD1	TRBJ1-6	CASSVLDRVVSPLHF	TGTGCCAGCAGCGTTCTGGACAGGGTTGTTTCACCCCTCCACTTT
few	TRBV28	-	TRBJ2-5	CASSSFIKFYGETQYF	TGTGCCAGCAGTAGTTTTATTAAGTTCTACGGAGAGACCCAGTACTTC
-	TRBV29-1	TRBD1	TRBJ2-7	CSVAWTGGYEQYF	TGCAGCGTTGCCTGGACAGGGGGCTACGAGCAGTACTTC
few	TRBV5-1	-	TRBJ2-1	CALRVGSGDEQFF	TGCGCCCTACGAGTCGGGAGTGGAGATGAGCAGTTCTTC
-	TRBV6-5	-	TRBJ1-5	CASSGPGSNQPQHF	TGTGCCAGCAGTGGCCCAGGGAGCAATCAGCCCCAGCATTTT
-	TRBV18	-	TRBJ1-2	CASSSREQLRSRYTF	TGTGCCAGCTCCTCAAGGGAGCAGCTAAGGAGTCGCTACACCTTC
-	TRBV9	TRBD1	TRBJ1-3	CASSPWTGASSGNTIYF	TGTGCCAGCAGCCCTTGGACAGGCGCTTCCTCTGGAAACACCATATATTTT
-	TRBV5-5	-	TRBJ1-2	CASSLAHNSLNYGYTF	TGTGCCAGCAGCTTGGCCCATAACAGCCTTAACTATGGCTACACCTTC
few	TRBV11-3	TRBD2	TRBJ2-1	CASSLAGGPFGSNEQFF	TGTGCCAGCAGCCTAGCGGGAGGGCCGTTTGGGAGCAATGAGCAGTTCTTC
-	TRBV19	TRBD2	TRBJ2-6	CASSPRTSGRAGANVLTF	TGTGCCAGTAGTCCACGGACTAGCGGGAGGGCTGGGGCCAACGTCCTGACTTTC
-	TRBV18	-	TRBJ1-1	CASSRRTEAFF	TGTGCCAGCTCCCGGCGGACTGAAGCTTTCTTT
few	TRBV2	TRBD2	TRBJ2-1	CASSEEGTSRNEQFF	TGTGCCAGCAGTGAAGAAGGGACTAGCAGAAATGAGCAGTTCTTC
-	TRBV25-1	-	TRBJ1-1	CASNHFRQGEAEAFF	TGTGCCAGCAACCATTTCAGGCAGGGCGAAGCTGAAGCTTTCTTT
-	TRBV19	-	TRBJ2-5	CASSNGVRETQYF	TGTGCCAGTAGTAACGGGGTTCGAGAGACCCAGTACTTC
-	TRBV11-3	-	TRBJ1-3	CASSLGIGGQNTIYF	TGTGCCAGCAGCTTAGGAATCGGTGGGCAAAACACCATATATTTT
once	TRBV6-1	-	TRBJ2-7	CASWTSSSYEQYF	TGTGCCAGCTGGACTTCTAGCTCCTACGAGCAGTACTTC
-	TRBV30	-	TRBJ2-5	CAWRLVETQYF	TGTGCCTGGAGACTAGTGGAGACCCAGTACTTC
-	TRBV19	-	TRBJ2-3	CASSIRRQGSDTQYF	TGTGCCAGTAGTATCCGGCGGCAGGGCTCAGATACGCAGTATTTT
-	TRBV13	-	TRBJ1-2	CASSSIVESHGYTF	TGTGCCAGCAGCTCAATTGTTGAAAGCCATGGCTACACCTTC
once	TRBV19	-	TRBJ1-2	CASSTPMTVIYGYTF	TGTGCCAGTAGTACTCCCATGACAGTAATCTATGGCTACACCTTC
-	TRBV9	-	TRBJ2-5	CASSATQGQETQYF	TGTGCCAGCAGCGCAACACAGGGACAAGAGACCCAGTACTTC
once	TRBV6-6	-	TRBJ1-2	CASSYGQGPNYGYTF	TGTGCCAGCAGTTACGGTCAGGGGCCTAACTATGGCTACACCTTC
-	TRBV30	TRBD1	TRBJ1-2	CAWSVGQGAGYTF	TGTGCCTGGAGTGTGGGACAGGGGGCGGGCTACACCTTC
-	TRBV30	-	TRBJ2-2	CAWRHDYTGELFF	TGTGCCTGGAGGCATGACTACACCGGGGAGCTGTTTTTT
-	TRBV23-1	TRBD1	TRBJ2-1	CASSQGQGDHNEQFF	TGCGCCAGCAGTCAGGGACAGGGGGACCACAATGAGCAGTTCTTC
-	TRBV29-1	-	TRBJ1-2	CSVIISGKDYGYTF	TGCAGCGTTATAATATCGGGGAAGGACTATGGCTACACCTTC
-	TRBV5-8	-	TRBJ1-5	CASSLEGVPNQPQHF	TGTGCCAGCAGCCTGGAGGGGGTACCCAATCAGCCCCAGCATTTT
-	TRBV19	TRBD1	TRBJ2-2	CASSGTGITGELFF	TGTGCCAGTAGCGGGACAGGGATTACCGGGGAGCTGTTTTTT
-	TRBV5-5	-	TRBJ1-1	CASSLASIGTEAFF	TGTGCCAGCAGCTTGGCCTCTATTGGCACTGAAGCTTTCTTT
-	TRBV11-3	-	TRBJ2-7	CASSLGRGGEQYF	TGTGCCAGCAGCTTAGGTAGGGGAGGCGAGCAGTACTTC
-	TRBV7-3	TRBD2	TRBJ2-6	CASSPKGLAGGAESGANVLTF	TGTGCCAGCAGCCCCAAGGGACTAGCGGGAGGGGCGGAGTCTGGGGCCAACGTCCTGACTTTC
-	TRBV5-1	-	TRBJ2-2	CASSLEYGTGELFF	TGCGCTAGCAGCTTGGAGTACGGGACCGGGGAGCTGTTTTTT
-	TRBV5-4	-	TRBJ1-1	CASSLAHRVFKAFF	TGTGCCAGCAGCTTGGCGCACAGGGTCTTTAAAGCTTTCTTT
once	TRBV7-3	-	TRBJ2-1	CASSRTGSSSYNEQFF	TGTGCCAGCAGCCGGACGGGGTCCAGCTCCTACAATGAGCAGTTCTTC
once	TRBV5-6	TRBD1	TRBJ2-1	CASSLRDRVSYNEQFF	TGTGCCAGCAGCCTCCGGGACAGGGTGTCCTACAATGAGCAGTTCTTC
-	TRBV9	-	TRBJ1-5	CTSSVEVGSQPQHF	TGTACCAGCAGCGTAGAGGTAGGGAGCCAGCCCCAGCATTTT
-	TRBV11-3	-	TRBJ2-3	CASSLFGLSGADTQYF	TGTGCCAGCAGCTTATTTGGACTCTCCGGTGCAGATACGCAGTATTTT
-	TRBV6-6	-	TRBJ1-2	CASSYRAGNNYGYTF	TGTGCCAGCAGTTACCGGGCGGGGAATAACTATGGCTACACCTTC
few	TRBV25-1	-	TRBJ2-5	CASSRNPGTSQETQYF	TGTGCCAGCAGTAGAAACCCCGGGACAAGCCAAGAGACCCAGTACTTC
-	TRBV7-8	-	TRBJ2-3	CASSPRGTDTQYF	TGTGCCAGCAGCCCCCGCGGGACAGATACGCAGTATTTT
-	TRBV5-6	TRBD2	TRBJ2-2	CASSHPLAGGAGELFF	TGTGCCAGCAGCCACCCACTAGCGGGAGGGGCCGGGGAGCTGTTTTTT
-	TRBV7-2	TRBD1	TRBJ1-1	CASSLEGARNTEAFF	TGTGCCAGCAGCTTAGAGGGGGCGCGGAACACTGAAGCTTTCTTT
-	TRBV7-2	-	TRBJ1-4	CASSLARNRPATNEKLFF	TGTGCCAGCAGCTTAGCGAGGAACAGGCCTGCAACTAATGAAAAACTGTTTTTT
once	TRBV19	-	TRBJ1-1	CASGRMGTAGTEAFF	TGTGCCAGTGGACGCATGGGCACTGCGGGGACTGAAGCTTTCTTT
-	TRBV30	-	TRBJ1-6	CAWREQGYENSPLHF	TGTGCCTGGAGGGAACAGGGATACGAAAATTCACCCCTCCACTTT
-	TRBV5-5	-	TRBJ2-3	CASSGGAGTDTQYF	TGTGCCAGCAGCGGCGGGGCGGGAACGGATACGCAGTATTTT